This T cell receptor beta chain was profiled in a study of beta chain features in type 1 diabetes. The germline V and J ends were trimmed by 6 bases and 5 bases, with 11 bases remaining between them. Germline V gene sequence: CDR1 ENHRY, CDR2 SYGVKD. The CDR3 runs 13 residues. The whole isolated RNA underwent reverse transcription, so sequencing captured expressed TCRB transcripts. It was found that naive, central memory and regulatory T cell samples averaged approximately 3.6 million reads. The assay was immunoSEQ multiplex PCR, and TCRdb's table has in-frame clones only and misses some. The sample includes more than 300,000 clones, under 8.5% of them seen just once.

Sample: central memory CD4+ T cells from blood. The clonotype originates from a young woman in good health. This chain connects TRBV10-3 to TRBJ2-1, with a tentative D call TRBD2 (6 bases). Here the CDR3 reads CAIRPGGNNEQFF. The CDR3 DNA is TGTGCCATCAGGCCCGGGGGAAACAATGAGCAGTTCTTC.